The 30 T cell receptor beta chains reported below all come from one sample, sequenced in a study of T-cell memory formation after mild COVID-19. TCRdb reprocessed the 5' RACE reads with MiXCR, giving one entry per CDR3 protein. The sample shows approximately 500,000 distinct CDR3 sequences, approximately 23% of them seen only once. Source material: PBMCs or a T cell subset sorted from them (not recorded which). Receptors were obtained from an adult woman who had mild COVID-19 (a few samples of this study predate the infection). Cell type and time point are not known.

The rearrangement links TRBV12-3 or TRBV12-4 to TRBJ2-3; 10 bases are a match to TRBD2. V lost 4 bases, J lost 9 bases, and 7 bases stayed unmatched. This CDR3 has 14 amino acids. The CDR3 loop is CASSSGASGRTQYF. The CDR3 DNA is TGTGCCAGCAGTTCTGGGGCTAGCGGGAGAACGCAGTATTTT.

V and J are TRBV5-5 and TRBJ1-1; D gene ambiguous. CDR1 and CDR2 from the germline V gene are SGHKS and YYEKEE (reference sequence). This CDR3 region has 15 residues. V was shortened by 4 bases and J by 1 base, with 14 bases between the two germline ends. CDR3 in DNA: TGTGCCAGCAGCCGCGGACTACAGCCGAACACTGAAGCTTTCTTT. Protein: CASSRGLQPNTEAFF.

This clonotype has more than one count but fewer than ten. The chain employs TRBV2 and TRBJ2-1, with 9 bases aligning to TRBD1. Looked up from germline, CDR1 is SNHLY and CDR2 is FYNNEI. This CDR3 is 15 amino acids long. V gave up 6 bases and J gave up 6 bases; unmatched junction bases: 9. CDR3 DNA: TGTGCCAGCAGAACCGGGACAGGGTCAGTCAATGAGCAGTTCTTC. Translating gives CASRTGTGSVNEQFF.

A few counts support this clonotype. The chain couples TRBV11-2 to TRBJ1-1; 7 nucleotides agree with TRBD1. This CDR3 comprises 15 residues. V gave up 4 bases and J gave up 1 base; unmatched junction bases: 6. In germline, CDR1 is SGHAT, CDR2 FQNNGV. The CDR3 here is CASSSRTGRNTEAFF. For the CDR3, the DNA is TGTGCCAGCAGCTCCCGGACAGGACGGAACACTGAAGCTTTCTTT.

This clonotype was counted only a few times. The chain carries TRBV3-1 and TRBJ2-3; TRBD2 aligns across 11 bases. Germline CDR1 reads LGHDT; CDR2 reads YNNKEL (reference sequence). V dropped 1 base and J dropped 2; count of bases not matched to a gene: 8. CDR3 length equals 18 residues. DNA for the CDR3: TGTGCCAGCAGCCAAGGGGTAGCGGGGGGGCCCCCCACAGATACGCAGTATTTT. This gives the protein CASSQGVAGGPPTDTQYF.

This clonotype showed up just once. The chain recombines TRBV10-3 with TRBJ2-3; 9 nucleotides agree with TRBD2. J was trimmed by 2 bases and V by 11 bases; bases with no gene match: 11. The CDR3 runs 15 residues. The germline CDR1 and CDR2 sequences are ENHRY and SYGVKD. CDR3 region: CAVSGGLADTDTQYF. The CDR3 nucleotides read TGTGCCGTTAGCGGGGGCCTAGCCGACACAGATACGCAGTATTTT.

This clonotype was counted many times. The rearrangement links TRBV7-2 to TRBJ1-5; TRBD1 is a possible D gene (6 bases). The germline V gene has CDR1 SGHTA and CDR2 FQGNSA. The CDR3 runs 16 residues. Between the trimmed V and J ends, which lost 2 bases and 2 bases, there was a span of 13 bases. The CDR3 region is CASSLRGGAGNQPQHF. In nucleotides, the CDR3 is TGTGCCAGCAGCTTAAGGGGGGGGGCTGGCAATCAGCCCCAGCATTTT.

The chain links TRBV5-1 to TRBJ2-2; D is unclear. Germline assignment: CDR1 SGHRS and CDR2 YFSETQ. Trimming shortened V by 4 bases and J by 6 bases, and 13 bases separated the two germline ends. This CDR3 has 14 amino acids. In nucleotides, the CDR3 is TGCGCCAGCAGCATAGGTATCGAGGCCGGGGAGCTGTTTTTT. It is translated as CASSIGIEAGELFF.

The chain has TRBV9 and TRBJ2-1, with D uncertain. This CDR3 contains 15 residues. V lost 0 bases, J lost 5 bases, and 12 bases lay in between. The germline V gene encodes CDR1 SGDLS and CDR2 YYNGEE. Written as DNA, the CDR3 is TGTGCCAGCAGCGTAGTCGAAAGGGCCGACAATGAGCAGTTCTTC. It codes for CASSVVERADNEQFF.

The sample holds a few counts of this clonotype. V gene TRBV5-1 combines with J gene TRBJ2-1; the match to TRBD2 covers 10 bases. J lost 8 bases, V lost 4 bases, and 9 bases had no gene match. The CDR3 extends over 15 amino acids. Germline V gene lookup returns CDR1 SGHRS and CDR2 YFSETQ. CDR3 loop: CASSRTSGPLDEQFF. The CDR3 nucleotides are TGCGCCAGCAGCCGGACTAGCGGCCCGCTGGATGAGCAGTTCTTC.

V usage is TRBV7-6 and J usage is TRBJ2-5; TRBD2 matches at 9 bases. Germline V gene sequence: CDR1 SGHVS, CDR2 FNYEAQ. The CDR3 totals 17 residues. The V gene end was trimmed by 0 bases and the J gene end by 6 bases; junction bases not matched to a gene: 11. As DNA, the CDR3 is TGTGCCAGCAGCTTAGCCCCCTCAGGTAGCGGGAGACAGACCCAGTACTTC. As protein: CASSLAPSGSGRQTQYF.

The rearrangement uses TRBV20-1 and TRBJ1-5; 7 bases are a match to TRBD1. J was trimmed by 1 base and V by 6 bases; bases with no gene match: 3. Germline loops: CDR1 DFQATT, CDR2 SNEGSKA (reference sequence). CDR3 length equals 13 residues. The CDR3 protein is CSAAQGSNQPQHF. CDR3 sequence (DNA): TGCAGTGCCGCACAGGGGAGCAATCAGCCCCAGCATTTT.

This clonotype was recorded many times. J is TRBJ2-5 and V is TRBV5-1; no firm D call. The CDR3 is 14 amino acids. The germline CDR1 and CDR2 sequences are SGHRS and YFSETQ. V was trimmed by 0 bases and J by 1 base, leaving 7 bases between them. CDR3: CASSLGAGQETQYF. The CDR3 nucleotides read TGCGCCAGCAGCTTGGGAGCCGGCCAAGAGACCCAGTACTTC.

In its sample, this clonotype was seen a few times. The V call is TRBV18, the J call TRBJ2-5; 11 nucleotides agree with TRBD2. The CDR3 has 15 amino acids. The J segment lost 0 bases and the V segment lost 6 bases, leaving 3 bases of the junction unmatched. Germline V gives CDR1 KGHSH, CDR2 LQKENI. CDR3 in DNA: TGTGCCAGCTCCCGTAGCGGGGGGGACCAAGAGACCCAGTACTTC. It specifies CASSRSGGDQETQYF.

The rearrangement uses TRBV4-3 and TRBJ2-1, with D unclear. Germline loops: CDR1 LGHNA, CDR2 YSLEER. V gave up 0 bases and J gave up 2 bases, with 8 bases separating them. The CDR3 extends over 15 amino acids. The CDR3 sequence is CASSQDWTTYNEQFF. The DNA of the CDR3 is TGCGCCAGCAGCCAAGATTGGACCACCTACAATGAGCAGTTCTTC.

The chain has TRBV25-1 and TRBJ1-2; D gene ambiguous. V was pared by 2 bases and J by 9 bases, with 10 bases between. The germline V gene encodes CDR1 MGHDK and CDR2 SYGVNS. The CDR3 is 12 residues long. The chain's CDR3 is CASSEPPASYTF. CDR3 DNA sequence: TGTGCCAGCAGTGAACCGCCTGCCAGCTACACCTTC.

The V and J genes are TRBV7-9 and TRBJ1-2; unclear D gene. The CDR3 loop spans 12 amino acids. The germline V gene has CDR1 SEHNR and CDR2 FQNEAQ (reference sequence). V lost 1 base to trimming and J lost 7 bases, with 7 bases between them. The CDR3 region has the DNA TGTGCCAGCAGCTTAGAGGCCTTTGGCTACACCTTC. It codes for CASSLEAFGYTF.

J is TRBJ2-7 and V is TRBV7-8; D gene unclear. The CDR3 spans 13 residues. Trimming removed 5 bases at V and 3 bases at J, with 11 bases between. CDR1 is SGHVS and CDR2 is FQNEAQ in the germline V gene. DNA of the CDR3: TGTGCCAGCAGCCCCCGGGCCAACTACGAGCAGTACTTC. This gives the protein CASSPRANYEQYF.

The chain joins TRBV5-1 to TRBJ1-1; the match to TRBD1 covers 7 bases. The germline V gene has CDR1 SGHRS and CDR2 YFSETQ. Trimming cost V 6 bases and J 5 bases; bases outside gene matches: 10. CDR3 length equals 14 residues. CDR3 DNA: TGCGCCAGCATGGTAGGAGGGGGCGCGACTGAAGCTTTCTTT. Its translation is CASMVGGGATEAFF.

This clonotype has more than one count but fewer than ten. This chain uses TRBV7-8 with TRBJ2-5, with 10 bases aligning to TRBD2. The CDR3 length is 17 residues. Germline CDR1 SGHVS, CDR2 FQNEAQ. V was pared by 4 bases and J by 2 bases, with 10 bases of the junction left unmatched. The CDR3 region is CASSSLPSGSVQETQYF. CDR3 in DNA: TGTGCCAGCAGCTCACTTCCTAGCGGGAGTGTTCAAGAGACCCAGTACTTC.

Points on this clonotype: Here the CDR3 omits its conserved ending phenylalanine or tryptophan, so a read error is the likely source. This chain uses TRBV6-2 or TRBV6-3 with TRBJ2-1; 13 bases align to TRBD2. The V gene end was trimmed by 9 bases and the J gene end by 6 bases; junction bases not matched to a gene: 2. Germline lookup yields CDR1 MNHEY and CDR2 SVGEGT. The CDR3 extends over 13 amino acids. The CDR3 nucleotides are TGTGCCAGTAGGACTAGCGGGGGCAATGAGCAGTTCTTA. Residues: CASRTSGGNEQFL.

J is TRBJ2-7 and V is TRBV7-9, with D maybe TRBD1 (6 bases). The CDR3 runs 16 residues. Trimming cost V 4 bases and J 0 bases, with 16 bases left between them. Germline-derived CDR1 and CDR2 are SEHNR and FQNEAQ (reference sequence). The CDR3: CASSSPGAGASYEQYF. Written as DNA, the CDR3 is TGTGCCAGCAGCTCACCCGGCGCAGGGGCCTCCTACGAGCAGTACTTC.

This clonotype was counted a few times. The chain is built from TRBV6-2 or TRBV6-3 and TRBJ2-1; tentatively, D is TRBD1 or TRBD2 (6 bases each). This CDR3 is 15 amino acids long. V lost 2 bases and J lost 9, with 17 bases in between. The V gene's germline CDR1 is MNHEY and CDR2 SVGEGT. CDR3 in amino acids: CASSYPLEGHGEQFF. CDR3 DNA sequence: TGTGCCAGCAGTTACCCTCTGGAGGGACACGGTGAGCAGTTCTTC.

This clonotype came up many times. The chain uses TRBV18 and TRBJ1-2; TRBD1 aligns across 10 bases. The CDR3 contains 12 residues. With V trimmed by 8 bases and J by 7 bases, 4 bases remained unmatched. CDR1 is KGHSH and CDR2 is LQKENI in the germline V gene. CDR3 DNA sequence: TGTGCCAGCCTACGGACAGGGGGTGGCTACACCTTC. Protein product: CASLRTGGGYTF.

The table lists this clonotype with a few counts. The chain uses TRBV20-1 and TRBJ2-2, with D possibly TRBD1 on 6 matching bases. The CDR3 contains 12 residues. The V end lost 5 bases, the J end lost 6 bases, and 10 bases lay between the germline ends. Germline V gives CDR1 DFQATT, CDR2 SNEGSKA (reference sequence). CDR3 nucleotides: TGCAGTGCTGGCAGGGGTGCCGGGGAGCTGTTTTTT. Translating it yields CSAGRGAGELFF.

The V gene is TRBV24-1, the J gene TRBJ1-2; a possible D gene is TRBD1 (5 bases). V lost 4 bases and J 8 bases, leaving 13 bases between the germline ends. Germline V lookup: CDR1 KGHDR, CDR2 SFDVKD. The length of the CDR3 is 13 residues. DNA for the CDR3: TGTGCCACCAGTGAACAAGACAGACGAGGCTACACCTTC. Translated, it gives CATSEQDRRGYTF.

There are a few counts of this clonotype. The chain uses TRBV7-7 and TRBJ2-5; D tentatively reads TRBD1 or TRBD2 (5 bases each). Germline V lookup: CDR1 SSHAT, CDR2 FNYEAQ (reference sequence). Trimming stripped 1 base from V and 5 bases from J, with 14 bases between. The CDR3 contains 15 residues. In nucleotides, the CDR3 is TGTGCCAGCAGCTTAGGTCAGGGTTCGGGGGAGACCCAGTACTTC. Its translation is CASSLGQGSGETQYF.

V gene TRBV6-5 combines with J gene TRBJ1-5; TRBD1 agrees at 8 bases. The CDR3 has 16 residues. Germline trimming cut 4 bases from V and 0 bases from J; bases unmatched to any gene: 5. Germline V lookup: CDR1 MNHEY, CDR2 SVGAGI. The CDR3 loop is CASSSSQGASNQPQHF. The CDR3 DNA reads TGTGCCAGCAGTTCGAGCCAGGGGGCTAGCAATCAGCCCCAGCATTTT.

In nucleotides, the CDR3 is TGTGCCACCAGCAGAGGGACAGGGGATCCCCTCGAGCAGTACTTC. Amino acids: CATSRGTGDPLEQYF. This chain uses TRBV15 with TRBJ2-7, with 9 bases aligning to TRBD1. The CDR3 length is 15 residues. Germline CDR1 and CDR2: LNHNV and YYDKDF (reference sequence). The V and J ends lost 1 base and 6 bases, in that order; junction bases with no gene match: 7.

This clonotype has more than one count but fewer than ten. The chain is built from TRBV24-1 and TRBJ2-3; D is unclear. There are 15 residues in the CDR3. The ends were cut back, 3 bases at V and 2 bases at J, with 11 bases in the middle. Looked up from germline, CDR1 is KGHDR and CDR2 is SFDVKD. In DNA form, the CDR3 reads TGTGCCACCAGTGATCAGGCGGAGAACACAGATACGCAGTATTTT. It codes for CATSDQAENTDTQYF.